A single sample gave rise to the 23 T cell receptor beta chains below, sequenced in a study of blood T cell repertoires in COVID-19. Assay: immunoSEQ multiplex PCR; the TCRdb copy retains only in-frame clones and omits some. The repertoire holds 250,000 to 300,000 clones, with 80% to 90% as singletons. The specimen sequenced was peripheral blood. These TCRs come from a woman between 65 and 79 years old with COVID-19, enrolled during active disease.

The CDR3 region has the DNA TGTGCCAGCAGTAAAGGACAGGGGGCAAGTGATGGGGCCAACGTCCTGACTTTC. Its protein is CASSKGQGASDGANVLTF. V is TRBV27 and J is TRBJ2-6; 11 bases are shared with TRBD1. In germline, CDR1 is MNHEY, CDR2 SMNVEV (reference sequence). This CDR3 contains 18 residues. With V trimmed by 5 bases and J by 3 bases, 9 bases remained unmatched.

This rearrangement joins TRBV5-1 to TRBJ2-1; 7 bases fit TRBD2. Germline V gene data show CDR1 as SGHRS and CDR2 as YFSETQ. CDR3 length: 16 amino acids. Unmatched junction bases numbered 9, after V lost 0 bases and J lost 6 bases. CDR3 protein: CASSLVAPRGVNEQFF. As DNA, the CDR3 is TGCGCCAGCAGCTTGGTGGCTCCCCGGGGGGTCAATGAGCAGTTCTTC.

This clone was detected only once. V is TRBV9 and J is TRBJ2-1; weak D call: TRBD2 (6 bases). V shed 0 bases and J shed 3 bases, with 7 bases lying between them. The CDR3 spans 14 residues. Germline CDR1 and CDR2: SGDLS and YYNGEE. The CDR3 sequence is CASSVAGLYNEQFF. CDR3 in DNA: TGTGCCAGCAGCGTAGCGGGACTCTACAATGAGCAGTTCTTC.

V gene TRBV5-1 combines with J gene TRBJ1-1; 9 nucleotides agree with TRBD1. The CDR3 has 13 residues. Germline assignment: CDR1 SGHRS and CDR2 YFSETQ. V was clipped by 3 bases and J by 4 bases; unmatched bases: 1. The CDR3 nucleotides are TGCGCCAGCAGCTCGACAGGGGGCACTGAAGCTTTCTTT. It is translated as CASSSTGGTEAFF.

The CDR3 is CASSPRVQADTEAFF. In nucleotides, the CDR3 is TGTGCCAGCAGCCCGAGAGTCCAAGCCGACACTGAAGCTTTCTTT. The chain uses TRBV7-8 and TRBJ1-1; no reliable D call. The CDR3 extends over 15 amino acids. Germline lookup yields CDR1 SGHVS and CDR2 FQNEAQ. V lost 5 bases and J 3 bases, leaving 16 bases between the germline ends. Together with reference TRBV7-8 and TRBJ1-1, the CDR3 gives the full variable domain: GAGVSQSPRYKVAKRGQDVALRCDPISGHVSLFWYQQALGQGPEFLTYFQNEAQLDKSGLPSDRFFAERPEGSVSTLKIQRTQQEDSAVYLCASSPRVQADTEAFFGQGTRLTVV.

This chain links TRBV11-2 with TRBJ1-6; D possibly corresponds to TRBD1 (5 bases). The CDR3 is 17 residues long. Trimming cost V 4 bases and J 8 bases, with 21 bases left between them. Germline assignment: CDR1 SGHAT and CDR2 FQNNGV. The CDR3 sequence: CASSSNLRLRGDSPLHF. CDR3 nucleotide sequence: TGTGCCAGCAGCTCGAACCTTAGGCTTCGGGGGGATTCACCCCTCCACTTT.

The rearrangement links TRBV6-5 to TRBJ1-6; 9 positions agree with TRBD1. The germline CDR1 and CDR2 sequences are MNHEY and SVGAGI. The CDR3 is 16 residues long. The V and J ends lost 2 bases and 7 bases, in that order; junction bases with no gene match: 6. The CDR3 loop is CASSYIGQGTNSPLHF. The CDR3 DNA follows: TGTGCCAGCAGTTACATCGGACAGGGGACGAATTCACCCCTCCACTTT.

The rearrangement joins TRBV6-5 to TRBJ2-1, with 11 bases matching TRBD1. The V gene's germline CDR1 is MNHEY and CDR2 SVGAGI. The CDR3 runs 16 residues. J gave up 7 bases and V 2 bases, and 7 bases lay outside the gene matches. CDR3 protein: CASSYDGQGALNEQFF. The CDR3 region has the DNA TGTGCCAGCAGTTACGACGGACAGGGGGCGCTTAATGAGCAGTTCTTC.

The V and J genes are TRBV11-1 and TRBJ2-7, with a possible D match to TRBD2 (6 bases). The CDR3 runs to 15 residues. Per the germline V gene, CDR1 is SGHAT and CDR2 is FQDESV (reference sequence). V gave up 5 bases and J gave up 2 bases, with 16 bases separating them. This CDR3 reads CASSARLVSTYEQYF. As DNA, the CDR3 is TGTGCCAGCAGCGCAAGACTAGTTAGCACCTACGAGCAGTACTTC.

The V call is TRBV19, the J call TRBJ2-7; TRBD1 is a possible D gene (6 bases). Trimming left V 3 bases short and J 3 bases short, with 18 bases between. The CDR3 consists of 16 residues. The germline V gene has CDR1 LNHDA and CDR2 SQIVND (reference sequence). The CDR3 protein is CASSMGPSGDNYEQYF. DNA for the CDR3: TGTGCCAGTAGTATGGGCCCGTCCGGGGACAACTACGAGCAGTACTTC. Based on the CDR3 plus reference TRBV19 and TRBJ2-7, the full variable domain is DGGITQSPKYLFRKEGQNVTLSCEQNLNHDAMYWYRQDPGQGLRLIYYSQIVNDFQKGDIAEGYSVSREKKESFPLTVTSAQKNPTAFYLCASSMGPSGDNYEQYFGPGTRLTVT.

The rearrangement links TRBV7-9 to TRBJ2-2; D may be TRBD2 (5 bases). Trimming took 1 base from V and 7 from J, leaving 10 bases between them. The germline V gene encodes CDR1 SEHNR and CDR2 FQNEAQ (reference sequence). The CDR3 length is 14 residues. The CDR3 is CASSLGVSGGELFF. CDR3 in DNA: TGTGCCAGCAGCTTAGGGGTGAGCGGCGGGGAGCTGTTTTTT.

This clone was counted once. The chain uses TRBV15 and TRBJ2-3; D gene uncertain. The V and J ends lost 1 base and 4 bases respectively, with 3 bases between them. The germline V gene encodes CDR1 LNHNV and CDR2 YYDKDF (reference sequence). This CDR3 contains 12 residues. The DNA for the CDR3 is TGTGCCACCAGCAGAGCGGCAGATACGCAGTATTTT. As protein: CATSRAADTQYF.

The chain has TRBV28 and TRBJ1-2; D is undetermined. Trimming took off 5 bases at V and 10 bases at J, with 14 bases between the two ends. The CDR3 contains 12 residues. The germline gives CDR1 MDHEN, CDR2 SYDVKM. This CDR3 reads CASSRGREDYTF. CDR3 DNA: TGTGCCAGCAGTAGAGGACGGGAGGACTACACCTTC.

The rearrangement links TRBV13 to TRBJ2-3; D call uncertain. The germline CDR1 and CDR2 sequences are PRHDT and FYEKMQ (reference sequence). CDR3 length equals 13 residues. The germline V and J ends were trimmed by 5 bases and 6 bases, with 12 bases remaining between them. The CDR3 bases are TGTGCCAGCAGCACCACAGTCTTGGATACGCAGTATTTT. Protein: CASSTTVLDTQYF.

The genes are TRBV11-2 and TRBJ2-4, with D possibly being TRBD1 (5 bases). V dropped 5 bases and J dropped 6 bases, with 14 bases sitting between them. CDR3 length: 14 amino acids. CDR1 and CDR2 (germline): SGHAT, FQNNGV. CDR3 amino acids: CASSLDNLGNIQYF. CDR3 sequence (DNA): TGTGCCAGCAGCCTGGACAACCTCGGAAACATTCAGTACTTC.

The gene calls are TRBV6-2 or TRBV6-3 and TRBJ1-2; 10 nucleotides align to TRBD1. CDR3 length equals 14 residues. The ends lost 0 bases at V and 7 bases at J; junction bases unmatched: 2. The germline V gene encodes CDR1 MNHEY and CDR2 SVGEGT. DNA for the CDR3: TGTGCCAGCAGTTACTCAAGGGACAGGGGTGGCTACACCTTC. Protein: CASSYSRDRGGYTF.

The genes are TRBV6-5 and TRBJ2-7; weak D call: TRBD1 (6 bases). V lost 11 bases, J lost 4 bases, and 18 bases lay in between. CDR3 length equals 13 residues. Germline-derived CDR1 and CDR2 are MNHEY and SVGAGI. The CDR3 loop reads CASGTPTLYEQYF. The DNA of the CDR3 is TGTGCCTCCGGGACACCCACTTTATACGAGCAGTACTTC.

The J gene is TRBJ2-1, the V gene TRBV19; TRBD2 matches at 7 bases. The germline V gene encodes CDR1 LNHDA and CDR2 SQIVND (reference sequence). The junction had 13 bases not matched to a gene; V was cut back by 3 bases and J by 5 bases. This CDR3 is built from 17 residues. The CDR3 DNA sequence: TGTGCCAGTAGTATTCGAGGGAGGGCCCGGAATGACAATGAGCAGTTCTTC. It specifies CASSIRGRARNDNEQFF.

The genes are TRBV4-3 and TRBJ2-3; D is ambiguous. The germline CDR1 and CDR2 sequences are LGHNA and YSLEER. V gave up 0 bases and J gave up 0 bases, with 19 bases separating them. The CDR3 contains 19 residues. CDR3 sequence (DNA): TGCGCCAGCAGCCAAGATTGGTTGAAGCATCTTCTAAGCACAGATACGCAGTATTTT. Amino acid sequence: CASSQDWLKHLLSTDTQYF.

The rearrangement links TRBV3-1 (or the pseudogene TRBV3-2) to TRBJ2-1; a possible D gene is TRBD2 (5 bases). This CDR3 region has 14 residues. V was shortened by 4 bases and J by 5 bases, with 12 bases between the two germline ends. CDR1 LGHDT and CDR2 YNNKEL come from the germline V gene (reference sequence). CDR3 residues: CASSRGLEHNEQFF. CDR3 nucleotide sequence: TGTGCCAGCAGCCGAGGACTGGAACACAATGAGCAGTTCTTC.

Only one count was recorded for this clone. The chain joins TRBV28 to TRBJ2-6; D remains ambiguous. V was shortened by 6 bases and J by 0 bases, with 6 bases between the two germline ends. The CDR3 runs 14 residues. Germline CDR1 is MDHEN and CDR2 is SYDVKM. The CDR3 nucleotides are TGTGCCAGCAGAGCGTTCTCTGGGGCCAACGTCCTGACTTTC. It specifies CASRAFSGANVLTF.

V usage is TRBV30 and J usage is TRBJ2-1, with D hard to call. The ends were cut back, 5 bases at V and 9 bases at J, with 8 bases in the middle. This CDR3 is built from 10 residues. The germline V gene has CDR1 GTSNPN and CDR2 SVGIG (reference sequence). The CDR3 here is CAWAVVEQFF. DNA for the CDR3: TGTGCCTGGGCGGTGGTTGAGCAGTTCTTC.

The chain combines TRBV5-6 with TRBJ1-2; no definite D call. V was pared by 5 bases and J by 4 bases, with 15 bases between. In germline, CDR1 is SGHDT, CDR2 YYEEEE. CDR3 length equals 14 residues. The CDR3 region has the DNA TGTGCCAGCAGAAAAACCGGGATCGTCTATGGCTACACCTTC. Protein product: CASRKTGIVYGYTF.